The 17 T cell receptor beta chains reported below all come from one sample, sequenced in a study of T cells in Graves' hyperthyroidism and ophthalmopathy. TCR beta CDR3 sequences were amplified from RNA transcripts. TCR CDR3 underwent first-round RT-PCR with the HTBI primer set. TCRdb reanalysed the multiplex PCR reads using MiXCR and keeps one entry per CDR3 protein. Of under 350,000 distinct CDR3 sequences in the sample, about 20% were seen once. Sequencing used blood. The receptors were gathered from a woman between 50 and 59 years old with Graves' hyperthyroidism.

This clonotype has a count of ten or more. This chain uses TRBV3-1 with TRBJ2-7, with TRBD1 identical over 7 bases. Germline V gives CDR1 LGHDT, CDR2 YNNKEL (reference sequence). CDR3 length: 16 amino acids. With 4 bases clipped from V and 0 bases from J, the junction kept 9 bases outside the gene matches. The CDR3 is CASSPAGGISSYEQYF. In nucleotides, the CDR3 is TGTGCCAGCAGCCCGGCAGGGGGAATTAGCTCCTACGAGCAGTACTTC.

The chain recombines TRBV29-1 with TRBJ2-5; 8 bases match TRBD1. Germline CDR1 and CDR2: SQVTM and ANQGSEA. The CDR3 consists of 14 residues. Written as DNA, the CDR3 is TGCAGTGCCCGGACAGGGAGTGGGCAAGAGACCCAGTACTTC. Protein sequence: CSARTGSGQETQYF.

This clonotype was seen at least ten times. This chain connects TRBV7-9 to TRBJ2-5; perhaps TRBD2 as D (5 bases). Trimming pared 5 bases from V and 1 base from J, leaving 14 bases between. The CDR3 sequence is 15 residues long. From germline, CDR1 is SEHNR and CDR2 FQNEAQ (reference sequence). CDR3 nucleotide sequence: TGTGCCAGCAGCCCGATGGGAGTTCTCCAAGAGACCCAGTACTTC. Its translation is CASSPMGVLQETQYF.

This clonotype occurred a few times. V gene TRBV27 combines with J gene TRBJ2-1; TRBD2 aligns across 8 bases. This CDR3 region has 13 residues. Germline CDR1 MNHEY, CDR2 SMNVEV (reference sequence). V dropped 7 bases and J dropped 8; count of bases not matched to a gene: 7. CDR3 sequence: CASMGGGPDEQFF. The CDR3 coding sequence is TGTGCCAGCATGGGCGGGGGGCCTGATGAGCAGTTCTTC.

The DNA of the CDR3 is TGCAGTGCTAGACAGAGCTCCTATAATTCACCCCTCCACTTT. Protein product: CSARQSSYNSPLHF. This sequence joins TRBV20-1 and TRBJ1-6; D not resolved. The V gene's germline CDR1 is DFQATT and CDR2 SNEGSKA (reference sequence). The CDR3 sequence is 14 residues long. V was trimmed by 2 bases and J by 0 bases, leaving 5 bases between them.

This clonotype occurred a few times. The V call is TRBV7-2, the J call TRBJ1-2; no definite D call. With 5 bases removed from V and 0 bases from J, the gap between germline ends came to 10 bases. The CDR3 is 14 amino acids. The germline CDR1 and CDR2 sequences are SGHTA and FQGNSA. For the CDR3, the DNA is TGTGCCAGCAGCCTTGACGGGTCTAACTATGGCTACACCTTC. Its translation is CASSLDGSNYGYTF.

The chain couples TRBV7-9 to TRBJ2-7, with D possibly TRBD1 on 5 matching bases. The CDR3 length is 13 residues. Per germline, CDR1 SEHNR and CDR2 FQNEAQ (reference sequence). V dropped 2 bases and J dropped 5 bases, with 10 bases sitting between them. CDR3 amino acids: CASSLLQGDEQYF. The CDR3 DNA reads as TGTGCCAGCAGCTTACTCCAGGGCGACGAGCAGTACTTC.

The sample holds many counts of this clonotype. This chain connects TRBV20-1 to TRBJ2-1; 10 bases match TRBD2. J gave up 8 bases and V 1 base, and 8 bases lay outside the gene matches. The CDR3 extends over 15 amino acids. CDR1 and CDR2 (germline): DFQATT, SNEGSKA (reference sequence). DNA of the CDR3: TGCAGTGCTAGAGTGCAGCGGGGGGGCATCCATGAGCAGTTCTTC. It codes for CSARVQRGGIHEQFF.

This clonotype came up many times. The chain combines TRBV7-9 with TRBJ2-2; 10 positions agree with TRBD2. The CDR3 loop spans 18 amino acids. CDR1 SEHNR and CDR2 FQNEAQ come from the germline V gene (reference sequence). V was pared by 4 bases and J by 3 bases, with 11 bases of the junction left unmatched. The CDR3 DNA sequence: TGTGCCAGCAGCTCCTCCCGAGTACTAGCGGGGTACACCGGGGAGCTGTTTTTT. It yields the protein CASSSSRVLAGYTGELFF. The variable domain in full, completed from reference TRBV7-9 and TRBJ2-2, reads DTGVSQNPRHKITKRGQNVTFRCDPISEHNRLYWYRQTLGQGPEFLTYFQNEAQLEKSRLLSDRFSAERPKGSFSTLEIQRTEQGDSAMYLCASSSSRVLAGYTGELFFGEGSRLTVL.

The V and J genes are TRBV7-9 and TRBJ2-1, with 7 positions matching TRBD2. V lost 5 bases and J lost 11; bases outside the gene matches: 18. The CDR3 extends over 16 amino acids. CDR1 is SEHNR and CDR2 is FQNEAQ in the germline V gene (reference sequence). CDR3 sequence (DNA): TGTGCCAGCAGCCCTCCCCCTGGGACTATCAACGATAAGCAGTTCTTC. Translated, it gives CASSPPPGTINDKQFF.

The sample holds many counts of this clonotype. The J gene is TRBJ1-2, the V gene TRBV5-1; D ambiguous. The V gene's germline CDR1 is SGHRS and CDR2 YFSETQ. Trimming took 4 bases from V and 4 from J, leaving 17 bases between them. The CDR3 loop spans 15 amino acids. In DNA form, the CDR3 reads TGCGCCAGCAGCCCCGGCGGGGTTGAGAGCTATGGCTACACCTTC. It translates to CASSPGGVESYGYTF.

This clonotype was seen at least ten times. The CDR3 coding sequence is TGCAGTGCTTACAGCGGCGCTAGCACAGATACGCAGTATTTT. It translates to CSAYSGASTDTQYF. The genes are TRBV20-1 and TRBJ2-3; TRBD2 is a possible D gene (5 bases). There are 14 residues in the CDR3. Trimming shortened V by 5 bases and J by 0 bases, and 12 bases separated the two germline ends. Germline-derived CDR1 and CDR2 are DFQATT and SNEGSKA (reference sequence).

The chain carries TRBV24-1 and TRBJ1-5, with 8 nucleotides matching TRBD1. The V gene end was trimmed by 2 bases and the J gene end by 10 bases; junction bases not matched to a gene: 3. CDR3 length: 13 amino acids. Germline loops: CDR1 KGHDR, CDR2 SFDVKD. DNA of the CDR3: TGTGCCACCAGTGATTGGGGACAGGCACCCCAGCATTTT. Translating gives CATSDWGQAPQHF.

This clonotype showed up just a few times. The V call is TRBV12-3 or TRBV12-4, the J call TRBJ2-1; weak D call: TRBD2 (8 bases). The ends were cut back, 7 bases at V and 9 bases at J, with 16 bases in the middle. The CDR3 length is 13 residues. CDR3 nucleotide sequence: TGTGCCAGCACGTCGGGAGGGGGCGGTGAGCAGTTCTTC. Amino acids: CASTSGGGGEQFF.

This clonotype was counted ten times or more. The chain joins TRBV14 to TRBJ1-6; the match to TRBD1 covers 7 bases. The CDR3 consists of 16 residues. V was clipped by 4 bases and J by 14 bases; unmatched bases: 17. Germline loops: CDR1 SGHDN, CDR2 FVKESK. CDR3 nucleotides: TGTGCCAGCAGCCTCTCGACAGGGCCCACGGGTTCTACCCTCCACTTT. Translation gives CASSLSTGPTGSTLHF. Based on the CDR3 plus reference TRBV14 and TRBJ1-6, the full variable domain is EAGVTQFPSHSVIEKGQTVTLRCDPISGHDNLYWYRRVMGKEIKFLLHFVKESKQDESGMPNNRFLAERTGGTYSTLKVQPAELEDSGVYFCASSLSTGPTGSTLHFGNGTRLTVT.

The table lists this clonotype with many counts. The rearrangement uses TRBV11-2 and TRBJ2-7; no firm D call. The germline gives CDR1 SGHAT, CDR2 FQNNGV. CDR3 size: 12 residues. Trimming removed 6 bases from V and 4 bases from J, with 10 bases in between. CDR3 protein: CASSMAKYEQYF. The CDR3 DNA sequence: TGTGCCAGCAGTATGGCCAAGTACGAGCAGTACTTC.

The gene calls are TRBV5-1 and TRBJ2-1, with 9 nucleotides matching TRBD2. The trim removed 3 bases at V and 7 bases at J, leaving 11 bases unmatched. CDR1 and CDR2 (germline): SGHRS, YFSETQ. This CDR3 is 16 amino acids long. The CDR3 nucleotides are TGCGCCAGCAGCTCCTCTTTAGCGGGAGTCTTGAATGAGCAGTTCTTC. Translating gives CASSSSLAGVLNEQFF. Full variable domain (remainder filled in from reference TRBV5-1 and TRBJ2-1): KAGVTQTPRYLIKTRGQQVTLSCSPISGHRSVSWYQQTPGQGLQFLFEYFSETQRNKGNFPGRFSGRQFSNSRSEMNVSTLELGDSALYLCASSSSLAGVLNEQFFGPGTRLTVL.